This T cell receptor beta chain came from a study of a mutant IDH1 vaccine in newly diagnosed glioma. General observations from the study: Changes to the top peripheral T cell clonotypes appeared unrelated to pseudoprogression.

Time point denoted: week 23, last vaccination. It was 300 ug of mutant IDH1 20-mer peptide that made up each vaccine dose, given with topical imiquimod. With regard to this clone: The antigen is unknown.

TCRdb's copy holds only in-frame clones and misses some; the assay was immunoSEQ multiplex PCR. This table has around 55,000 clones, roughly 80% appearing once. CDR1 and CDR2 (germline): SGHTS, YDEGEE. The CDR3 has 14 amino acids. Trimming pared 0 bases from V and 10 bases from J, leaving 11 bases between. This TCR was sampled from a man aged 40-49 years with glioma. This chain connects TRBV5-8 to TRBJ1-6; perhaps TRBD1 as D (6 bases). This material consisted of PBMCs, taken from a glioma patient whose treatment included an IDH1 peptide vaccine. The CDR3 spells CASSLDGTTSPLHF. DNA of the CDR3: TGTGCCAGCAGCTTGGATGGGACAACCTCACCCCTCCACTTT.